One sample yielded the 27 T cell receptor beta chains listed below, sequenced in a study of blood T cells in healthy people across ages. A second 7 to 11 cycle PCR used barcoded and J-beta primers. TCRdb used MiXCR to reprocess the 5' RACE reads, holding one entry per CDR3 protein. Altogether about 970,000 distinct CDR3 sequences are present, about 53% being singletons, with the ten largest covering 20% to 25%. Sequencing was carried out using blood. All receptors come from a woman aged 60-70 years in good health.

The V and J genes are TRBV6-1 and TRBJ2-7; D remains unclear. The CDR3 is made up of 12 amino acids. With 2 bases removed from V and 7 bases from J, the gap between germline ends came to 9 bases. Germline V gives CDR1 MNHNS, CDR2 SASEGT. In DNA, the CDR3 is TGTGCCAGCAGTGAAACAGTAGGAGAGCAGTACTTC. It specifies CASSETVGEQYF.

The rearrangement joins TRBV11-2 to TRBJ2-7; the match to TRBD2 covers 12 bases. Trimming removed 5 bases from V and 3 bases from J; junction bases left unmatched: 11. The CDR3 consists of 17 residues. Germline V CDR1 and CDR2: SGHAT, FQNNGV. CDR3 bases: TGTGCCAGCAGCCCGACTAGCGGGAGCCCTCGGATCTACGAGCAGTACTTC. Residues: CASSPTSGSPRIYEQYF.

This clonotype was observed a few times. The chain links TRBV3-1 to TRBJ2-2; 7 nucleotides align to TRBD2. This CDR3 spans 15 amino acids. The germline V gene encodes CDR1 LGHDT and CDR2 YNNKEL (reference sequence). V was clipped by 6 bases and J by 6 bases; unmatched bases: 10. Written as DNA, the CDR3 is TGTGCCAGCAGACGCAGGGAGGGGATCGCCGGGGAGCTGTTTTTT. It specifies CASRRREGIAGELFF.

The chain employs TRBV7-2 and TRBJ2-1; the match to TRBD2 covers 12 bases. V was clipped by 1 base and J by 10 bases; unmatched bases: 8. CDR1 SGHTA and CDR2 FQGNSA come from the germline V gene. The CDR3 runs 16 residues. CDR3 sequence reads: CASSLGGLAGSEEQFF. The CDR3 bases are TGTGCCAGCAGCTTAGGGGGACTAGCGGGTTCTGAGGAGCAGTTCTTC.

This sequence joins TRBV24-1 and TRBJ1-5; no clear D. V lost 9 bases, J lost 5 bases, and 13 bases lay in between. CDR1 and CDR2 (germline): KGHDR, SFDVKD. The CDR3 spans 13 residues. The CDR3 region has the DNA TGTGCCACCGCCAGTGGGATTCATCAGCCCCAGCATTTT. It is translated as CATASGIHQPQHF.

J is TRBJ1-1 and V is TRBV6-1; D is perhaps TRBD1 (6 bases). The CDR3 runs 13 residues. Trimming shortened V by 11 bases and J by 3 bases, and 16 bases separated the two germline ends. Looked up from germline, CDR1 is MNHNS and CDR2 is SASEGT. Written as DNA, the CDR3 is TGTGCCGGGAAACAGGGTCAACACACTGAAGCTTTCTTT. Residues: CAGKQGQHTEAFF.

This clonotype was observed a single time. Germline is not matched at one junction end, which may reflect a read error. The chain employs TRBV11-2 and TRBJ2-7; TRBD1 aligns across 7 bases. The CDR3 loop spans 14 amino acids. The germline CDR1 and CDR2 sequences are SGHAT and FQNNGV. CDR3 sequence (DNA): TGTGCCAGCAGCCCAACAGGGGTTCTTTCCGAGCGGTACTTC. Translated, it gives CASSPTGVLSERYF. Filled out from reference TRBV11-2 and TRBJ2-7, the complete variable domain reads EAGVAQSPRYKIIEKRQSVAFWCNPISGHATLYWYQQILGQGPKLLIQFQNNGVVDDSQLPKDRFSAERLKGVDSTLKIQPAKLEDSAVYLCASSPTGVLSERYFGPGTRLTVT.

The chain has TRBV6-1 and TRBJ2-1; a possible D gene is TRBD2 (5 bases). The germline V gene has CDR1 MNHNS and CDR2 SASEGT. This CDR3 is built from 14 residues. Between the trimmed V and J ends, which lost 7 bases and 7 bases, there was a span of 17 bases. The CDR3 DNA is TGTGCCAGCACCAAGGGAGTTCAAGGGAATGAGCAGTTCTTC. It codes for CASTKGVQGNEQFF.

The genes are TRBV28 and TRBJ1-2; D perhaps matches TRBD1 (6 bases). Between the trimmed V and J ends, which lost 8 bases and 2 bases, there was a span of 15 bases. This CDR3 contains 14 residues. The germline gives CDR1 MDHEN, CDR2 SYDVKM. The CDR3 loop reads CASRLGGANYGYTF. CDR3 coding DNA: TGTGCCAGCCGCCTTGGGGGGGCAAACTATGGCTACACCTTC.

The chain recombines TRBV20-1 with TRBJ1-2; 8 positions agree with TRBD1. V was pared by 5 bases and J by 3 bases, with 11 bases of the junction left unmatched. CDR3 length equals 15 residues. Per the germline V gene, CDR1 is DFQATT and CDR2 is SNEGSKA (reference sequence). CDR3 nucleotides: TGCAGTGCTCCCCCAGGGGGCGCGGGGGACTATGGCTACACCTTC. Amino acids: CSAPPGGAGDYGYTF.

The chain combines TRBV3-1 with TRBJ2-7; 9 bases are a match to TRBD1. The CDR3 length is 16 residues. Germline values: CDR1 LGHDT, CDR2 YNNKEL (reference sequence). The V and J ends lost 0 bases and 1 base, in that order; junction bases with no gene match: 4. This CDR3 is CASSQDVGTGSYEQYF. The CDR3 DNA follows: TGTGCCAGCAGCCAAGATGTAGGGACAGGGTCCTACGAGCAGTACTTC.

This clonotype appeared a few times. CDR3 in amino acids: CASSPQQDEQYF. CDR3 bases: TGTGCCAGCTCACCACAACAGGACGAGCAGTACTTC. The chain has TRBV18 and TRBJ2-7; perhaps TRBD1 as D (5 bases). The germline gives CDR1 KGHSH, CDR2 LQKENI. This CDR3 contains 12 residues. V dropped 1 base and J dropped 5 bases, with 6 bases sitting between them. The variable domain in full, completed from reference TRBV18 and TRBJ2-7, reads NAGVMQNPRHLVRRRGQEARLRCSPMKGHSHVYWYRQLPEEGLKFMVYLQKENIIDESGMPKERFSAEFPKEGPSILRIQQVVRGDSAAYFCASSPQQDEQYFGPGTRLTVT.

The V gene is TRBV27, the J gene TRBJ2-4, with D maybe TRBD1 (5 bases). The tail of the sequence fits TRBJ2-7 better, so the J call may be wrong. Looked up from germline, CDR1 is MNHEY and CDR2 is SMNVEV (reference sequence). CDR3 length: 12 residues. In DNA, the CDR3 is TGTGCCCGCAATCAGGGCCGCTACGAGCAGTACTTC. This translates into CARNQGRYEQYF.

This rearrangement joins TRBV18 to TRBJ2-3; 13 bases match TRBD2. The CDR3 is 17 residues long. V was pared by 6 bases and J by 7 bases, with 13 bases of the junction left unmatched. Germline loops: CDR1 KGHSH, CDR2 LQKENI. CDR3 in amino acids: CASSSGLAGRGRNTQYF. The CDR3 nucleotides are TGTGCCAGCTCTTCGGGACTAGCGGGACGTGGACGGAATACGCAGTATTTT.

This clonotype was seen a few times. CDR3 in amino acids: CASSQDLAEQFF. The CDR3 coding sequence is TGTGCCAGCAGCCAAGATTTGGCCGAGCAGTTCTTC. This chain joins TRBV4-2 and TRBJ2-1; D unresolved. The germline V gene encodes CDR1 LGHNA and CDR2 YNFKEQ. Deletions cut 0 bases from V and 10 bases from J, with 7 bases between. CDR3 size: 12 residues.

This clonotype was seen more than once but under ten times. V and J are TRBV29-1 and TRBJ2-5; a weak D match, TRBD2 (6 bases). V was pared by 4 bases and J by 1 base, with 13 bases between. The CDR3 is 14 residues long. Germline V gene sequence: CDR1 SQVTM, CDR2 ANQGSEA. The CDR3 spells CSVVRPGGQETQYF. The DNA of the CDR3 is TGCAGCGTTGTCCGACCCGGGGGCCAAGAGACCCAGTACTTC.

J is TRBJ1-1 and V is TRBV5-1; D possibly corresponds to TRBD1 (6 bases). CDR1 SGHRS and CDR2 YFSETQ come from the germline V gene. V lost 0 bases and J lost 7, with 13 bases in between. This CDR3 is 14 amino acids long. CDR3 in amino acids: CASSLDQGFSEAFF. As DNA, the CDR3 is TGCGCCAGCAGCTTGGACCAGGGGTTCAGTGAAGCTTTCTTT.

This sequence joins TRBV2 and TRBJ2-3; no reliable D call. V gave up 8 bases and J gave up 2 bases, with 11 bases separating them. The germline gives CDR1 SNHLY, CDR2 FYNNEI. The CDR3 extends over 13 amino acids. CDR3 nucleotide sequence: TGTGCCAGCCGAGTTGCGGTCACAGATACGCAGTATTTT. It codes for CASRVAVTDTQYF.

This clonotype was counted only a few times. The chain combines TRBV4-2 with TRBJ2-4, with D tentatively TRBD1 or TRBD2 (5 bases each). The CDR3 runs to 14 residues. Trimming cost V 0 bases and J 13 bases, with 16 bases left between them. Germline V lookup: CDR1 LGHNA, CDR2 YNFKEQ. This CDR3 reads CASSQEWGSSEQYF. The CDR3, as DNA: TGTGCCAGCAGCCAAGAGTGGGGGTCGAGTGAGCAGTACTTC.

The chain couples TRBV29-1 to TRBJ2-1, with D uncertain. The ends were cut back, 4 bases at V and 6 bases at J, with 13 bases in the middle. Germline CDR1 and CDR2: SQVTM and ANQGSEA. This CDR3 comprises 13 residues. The CDR3 sequence: CSVAGSRANEQFF. CDR3 nucleotide sequence: TGCAGCGTTGCGGGTAGTCGAGCCAATGAGCAGTTCTTC.

This clonotype was seen more than once but under ten times. The chain uses TRBV4-1 and TRBJ2-7; D is unclear. Deletions cut 1 base from V and 3 bases from J, with 13 bases between. Germline loops: CDR1 MGHRA, CDR2 YSYEKL. This CDR3 region has 15 residues. The CDR3 region is CASSQATSGSYEQYF. CDR3 sequence (DNA): TGCGCCAGCAGCCAAGCGACCAGTGGTAGCTACGAGCAGTACTTC.

This chain connects TRBV7-2 to TRBJ2-7; 11 positions match TRBD1. The better agreement between TRBJ2-5 and the DNA end casts doubt on the J call. The V gene's germline CDR1 is SGHTA and CDR2 FQGNSA. The CDR3 consists of 16 residues. CDR3 in amino acids: CASSWGQGVMAETQYF. The CDR3 DNA follows: TGTGCCAGCAGCTGGGGACAGGGGGTGATGGCGGAGACCCAGTACTTC.

There are a few counts of this clonotype. CDR3 nucleotides: TGTGCCAGCAGCTTAGATTGGGCTAGCGGGACGCTTTACAATGAGCAGTTCTTC. Its protein is CASSLDWASGTLYNEQFF. The chain has TRBV7-9 and TRBJ2-1; 9 bases are a match to TRBD2. CDR3 length equals 18 residues. V shed 1 base, J shed 4 bases, and the junction held 11 bases outside the gene matches. Germline CDR1 SEHNR, CDR2 FQNEAQ (reference sequence).

This chain connects TRBV20-1 to TRBJ1-1, with a possible D match to TRBD1 (5 bases). V lost 1 base and J lost 11, with 14 bases in between. The CDR3 sequence is 12 residues long. Germline CDR1 and CDR2: DFQATT and SNEGSKA (reference sequence). For the CDR3, the DNA is TGCAGTGCTAGAGCCCCACCCAGGGAGGCTTTCTTT. It is translated as CSARAPPREAFF.

This clonotype was picked up a small number of times. This chain joins TRBV20-1 and TRBJ2-7, with D maybe TRBD2 (6 bases). The germline V and J ends were trimmed by 5 bases and 2 bases, with 13 bases remaining between them. The CDR3 consists of 13 residues. Germline V gene lookup returns CDR1 DFQATT and CDR2 SNEGSKA (reference sequence). The CDR3 spells CSAPGAETYEQYF. The CDR3 DNA follows: TGCAGTGCTCCGGGAGCGGAGACCTACGAGCAGTACTTC.

Worth noting for this clonotype: The junction departs from germline at one end; a sequencing error may be responsible. The gene calls are TRBV2 and TRBJ1-2; D may be TRBD1 (5 bases). In germline, CDR1 is SNHLY, CDR2 FYNNEI. This CDR3 contains 13 residues. In nucleotides, the CDR3 is TGTGCTAGCAGAAGGGGTGTGTTCCGCGGCTACACCTTC. This sequence encodes CASRRGVFRGYTF.

This CDR3 is CASSPPLAGVTDTQYF. The CDR3 coding sequence is TGTGCCAGCAGTCCCCCCTTAGCGGGAGTAACAGATACGCAGTATTTT. V gene TRBV12-3 or TRBV12-4 combines with J gene TRBJ2-3, with TRBD2 matching 9 bases. This CDR3 is built from 16 residues. The junction had 9 bases not matched to a gene; V was cut back by 5 bases and J by 3 bases.